This T cell receptor (beta chain) stems from a study of multiple sclerosis patients with progressive multifocal leukoencephalopathy. This clone has a single count. Assay used: immunoSEQ multiplex PCR; TCRdb lists only in-frame clones, some missing. The sample consists of approximately 35,000 clones, about 90% of them appearing once. The time point denotes: time of PML onset. From germline, CDR1 is MNHEY and CDR2 SMNVEV (reference sequence). Trimming took 10 bases from V and 3 from J, leaving 12 bases between them. CDR3 length equals 13 residues. The sample consisted of PBMCs, taken from a patient treated with natalizumab. This TCR was recovered from a human donor with progressive multifocal leukoencephalopathy. The chain links TRBV27 to TRBJ2-2; tentatively, D is TRBD2 (5 bases). The CDR3 protein is CATRGRDTGELFF. CDR3 bases: TGTGCCACCCGTGGGCGGGACACCGGGGAGCTGTTTTTT.